The entry that follows covers one T cell receptor beta chain sequence. Germline CDR1 reads SGHNT; CDR2 reads YYREEE (reference sequence). This CDR3 is built from 16 residues. The ends were cut back, 0 bases at V and 1 base at J, with 14 bases in the middle. Noted treatment: randomized to nivolumab then ipilimumab (arm A) or the reverse (arm B). DNA-damaging chemotherapy had not been given to any patient beforehand. Live CD3+CD8+ CD19− CD56− cells were sorted from PBMCs. The source of the sample is a study of sequential checkpoint blockade in melanoma. Using immunoSEQ multiplex PCR, the repertoire was profiled, and TCRdb retains in-frame clones only, with some absent. The profile shows about 13,000 clones, around 70% of them singletons.

This material consisted of CD8+ T cells sorted from blood (inferred from file names), taken from a patient given nivolumab and ipilimumab in sequence. The receptor's source is a human donor with melanoma. This sequence joins TRBV5-4 and TRBJ2-7; weak D call: TRBD1 (6 bases). The CDR3 loop reads CASSLVPGEGSYEQYF. The DNA for the CDR3 is TGTGCCAGCAGCTTGGTACCAGGGGAAGGGTCCTACGAGCAGTACTTC.